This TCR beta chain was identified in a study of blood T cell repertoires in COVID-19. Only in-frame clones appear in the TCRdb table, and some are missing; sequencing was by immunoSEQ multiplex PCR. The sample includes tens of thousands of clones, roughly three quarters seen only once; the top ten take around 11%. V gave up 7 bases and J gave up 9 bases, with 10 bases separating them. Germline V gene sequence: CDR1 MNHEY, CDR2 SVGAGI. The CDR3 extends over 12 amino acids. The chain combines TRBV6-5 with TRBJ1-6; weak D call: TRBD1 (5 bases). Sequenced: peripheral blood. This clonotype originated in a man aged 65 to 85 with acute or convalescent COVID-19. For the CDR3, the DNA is TGTGCCAGCAATGGGGGGACTTCACCCCTCCACTTT. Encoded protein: CASNGGTSPLHF.